The 29 T cell receptor beta chains given below trace back to one sample, sequenced in a study of T cell responses to AZD1222 COVID-19 vaccine. Libraries were prepared by immunoSEQ multiplex PCR; TCRdb keeps only in-frame clonotypes and omits some of them. The table has more than 150,000 clones, 90% to 95% seen once; the top ten hold roughly 1.7%. The material was peripheral blood, obtained 28 days after the second AZD1222 dose. The source is an adult who received the AZD1222 COVID-19 vaccine.

The chain couples TRBV18 to TRBJ2-7; D is unclear. The CDR3 extends over 12 amino acids. V was cut by 4 bases and J by 4 bases, with 8 bases left in between. Germline CDR1 reads KGHSH; CDR2 reads LQKENI. For the CDR3, the DNA is TGTGCCAGCTCACTCTACAGTTACGAGCAGTACTTC. Residues: CASSLYSYEQYF.

This rearrangement joins TRBV19 to TRBJ1-1, with D unresolved. Per the germline V gene, CDR1 is LNHDA and CDR2 is SQIVND (reference sequence). The germline V and J ends were trimmed by 4 bases and 0 bases, with 12 bases remaining between them. The CDR3 runs to 15 residues. CDR3 sequence reads: CASSRNSFMNTEAFF. In DNA, the CDR3 is TGTGCCAGTAGTAGGAACAGTTTTATGAACACTGAAGCTTTCTTT. The full variable domain, its missing parts supplied by reference TRBV19 and TRBJ1-1, is DGGITQSPKYLFRKEGQNVTLSCEQNLNHDAMYWYRQDPGQGLRLIYYSQIVNDFQKGDIAEGYSVSREKKESFPLTVTSAQKNPTAFYLCASSRNSFMNTEAFFGQGTRLTVV.

For the CDR3, the DNA is TGTGCCAGCAGCACAGGACAGTTTTTCGGAGAGACCCAGTACTTC. This codes for CASSTGQFFGETQYF. The chain couples TRBV9 to TRBJ2-5; perhaps TRBD1 as D (6 bases). The germline gives CDR1 SGDLS, CDR2 YYNGEE. The CDR3 consists of 15 residues. V was pared by 4 bases and J by 4 bases, with 17 bases between.

This clone was recorded only once. This chain joins TRBV2 and TRBJ2-5; D gene uncertain. The germline V and J ends were trimmed by 4 bases and 3 bases, with 9 bases remaining between them. This CDR3 comprises 13 residues. Per germline, CDR1 SNHLY and CDR2 FYNNEI. The CDR3: CASSVWSKETQYF. The CDR3 coding sequence is TGTGCCAGCAGTGTTTGGTCAAAAGAGACCCAGTACTTC.

V is TRBV5-1 and J is TRBJ1-2; unclear D gene. Germline V lookup: CDR1 SGHRS, CDR2 YFSETQ. This CDR3 is built from 13 residues. Between the trimmed V and J ends, which lost 2 bases and 1 base, there was a span of 6 bases. The CDR3 here is CASSFEVNYGYTF. The CDR3 bases are TGCGCCAGCAGCTTCGAGGTTAACTATGGCTACACCTTC.

The chain has TRBV19 and TRBJ2-7; 7 bases are shared with TRBD1. V dropped 5 bases and J dropped 0; count of bases not matched to a gene: 7. Germline CDR1 and CDR2: LNHDA and SQIVND (reference sequence). This CDR3 has 15 residues. DNA of the CDR3: TGTGCCAGTAGTGACCAGGGGGTGAGCTCCTACGAGCAGTACTTC. Its translation is CASSDQGVSSYEQYF. The full variable domain, in which reference TRBV19 and TRBJ2-7 provide the parts outside the CDR3, is DGGITQSPKYLFRKEGQNVTLSCEQNLNHDAMYWYRQDPGQGLRLIYYSQIVNDFQKGDIAEGYSVSREKKESFPLTVTSAQKNPTAFYLCASSDQGVSSYEQYFGPGTRLTVT.

This chain connects TRBV6-5 to TRBJ2-3; no clear D gene. There are 15 residues in the CDR3. The V end was cut by 8 bases, the J end by 1 base, with 16 bases between. Germline values: CDR1 MNHEY, CDR2 SVGAGI. The CDR3 here is CASRTHGLGTDTQYF. The CDR3 nucleotides are TGTGCCAGCCGAACACATGGGCTAGGCACAGATACGCAGTATTTT.

The chain is built from TRBV12-3 or TRBV12-4 and TRBJ1-3; the D is unclear. The CDR3 consists of 11 residues. Trimming took 5 bases from V and 5 from J, leaving 4 bases between them. Here the CDR3 DNA reads TGTGCCAGCAGTCTTCGAAACACCATATATTTT. Protein sequence: CASSLRNTIYF.

The chain couples TRBV5-1 to TRBJ2-2; 10 bases align to TRBD1. The CDR3 covers 15 residues. Germline V gene sequence: CDR1 SGHRS, CDR2 YFSETQ. Losses at the gene ends were 3 bases for V and 2 bases for J; bases not matched to a gene: 1. The CDR3: CASSWDRGNTGELFF. The DNA of the CDR3 is TGCGCCAGCAGCTGGGACAGGGGAAACACCGGGGAGCTGTTTTTT.

V is TRBV3-1 (or the pseudogene TRBV3-2) and J is TRBJ2-1; TRBD2 matches at 13 bases. Looked up from germline, CDR1 is LGHDT and CDR2 is YNNKEL (reference sequence). The CDR3 length is 19 residues. V was clipped by 4 bases and J by 0 bases; unmatched bases: 9. The CDR3 DNA follows: TGTGCCAGCAGCCCCCAACTAGCGGGGGGGGCGATCTCCTACAATGAGCAGTTCTTC. Translation: CASSPQLAGGAISYNEQFF.

This sequence joins TRBV19 and TRBJ1-1; 10 bases align to TRBD1. With V trimmed by 6 bases and J by 8 bases, 18 bases remained unmatched. The CDR3 is made up of 17 amino acids. Looked up from germline, CDR1 is LNHDA and CDR2 is SQIVND (reference sequence). CDR3 coding DNA: TGTGCCAGTAGGAACACCATAAGGGACAGGGGAGGAGTCGAAGCTTTCTTT. Translated: CASRNTIRDRGGVEAFF.

The V call is TRBV18, the J call TRBJ1-4; 8 bases fit TRBD1. Losses at the gene ends were 3 bases for V and 8 bases for J; bases not matched to a gene: 8. Germline V gene sequence: CDR1 KGHSH, CDR2 LQKENI. The CDR3 covers 15 residues. CDR3 residues: CASSPSGQGWEKLFF. CDR3 nucleotide sequence: TGTGCCAGCTCACCGTCCGGACAGGGTTGGGAAAAACTGTTTTTT.

The chain carries TRBV4-1 and TRBJ1-1, with unresolved D. This CDR3 has 13 amino acids. Germline V gene data show CDR1 as MGHRA and CDR2 as YSYEKL. V lost 7 bases, J lost 2 bases, and 11 bases lay in between. This CDR3 reads CASTPNTNTEAFF. CDR3 coding DNA: TGCGCCAGCACCCCGAACACTAACACTGAAGCTTTCTTT.

The V call is TRBV19, the J call TRBJ2-1; D unclear. CDR1 LNHDA and CDR2 SQIVND come from the germline V gene (reference sequence). The CDR3 is made up of 15 amino acids. The V end lost 4 bases, the J end lost 4 bases, and 14 bases lay between the germline ends. The CDR3 loop reads CASSRIAELYNEQFF. CDR3 DNA: TGTGCCAGTAGTAGGATCGCAGAATTATACAATGAGCAGTTCTTC.

V gene TRBV7-2 combines with J gene TRBJ2-6, with a tentative D call TRBD2 (5 bases). The germline V and J ends were trimmed by 5 bases and 2 bases, with 10 bases remaining between them. The CDR3 consists of 15 residues. Germline V gene lookup returns CDR1 SGHTA and CDR2 FQGNSA. DNA of the CDR3: TGTGCCAGCAGCCAGAGGCGGGCTGGGGCCAACGTCCTGACTTTC. This gives the protein CASSQRRAGANVLTF.

This clone was counted a single time. The chain employs TRBV10-2 and TRBJ1-6; D not certain. Trimming shortened V by 1 base and J by 9 bases, and 13 bases separated the two germline ends. The germline CDR1 and CDR2 sequences are WSHSY and SAAADI. The CDR3 length is 15 residues. In DNA form, the CDR3 reads TGCGCCAGCAGTGAGTTAAAGTCTCTCAGTTCACCCCTCCACTTT. Translation: CASSELKSLSSPLHF.

The J gene is TRBJ1-1, the V gene TRBV11-2, with a tentative D call TRBD1 (5 bases). The length of the CDR3 is 14 residues. The ends were cut back, 1 base at V and 2 bases at J, with 8 bases in the middle. Per the germline V gene, CDR1 is SGHAT and CDR2 is FQNNGV. CDR3 in amino acids: CASSLGGDNTEAFF. The CDR3 bases are TGTGCCAGCAGCTTAGGGGGGGATAACACTGAAGCTTTCTTT.

V usage is TRBV10-1 and J usage is TRBJ2-5; 7 nucleotides line up with TRBD1. V trimming: 4 bases; J trimming: 5 bases; junction bases outside the gene matches: 4. The CDR3 sequence is 13 residues long. The V gene's germline CDR1 is WNHNN and CDR2 SYGVQD (reference sequence). This CDR3 is CASSGDRAETQYF. The CDR3 DNA sequence: TGCGCCAGCAGTGGAGACAGGGCCGAGACCCAGTACTTC.

The V gene is TRBV2, the J gene TRBJ2-7; D is undetermined. The germline V gene encodes CDR1 SNHLY and CDR2 FYNNEI. Trimming stripped 5 bases from V and 3 bases from J, with 14 bases between. The CDR3 runs to 14 residues. CDR3 region: CASSPPSTFYEQYF. CDR3 bases: TGTGCCAGCAGTCCGCCCAGTACCTTCTACGAGCAGTACTTC.

V usage is TRBV14 and J usage is TRBJ2-1, with 14 nucleotides matching TRBD2. The CDR3 spans 17 residues. Germline loops: CDR1 SGHDN, CDR2 FVKESK. The V segment lost 1 base and the J segment 4 bases; nucleotides outside the gene matches: 3. CDR3 loop: CASSQGTSGGLYNEQFF. The CDR3 DNA sequence: TGTGCCAGCAGCCAAGGGACTAGCGGGGGGCTTTACAATGAGCAGTTCTTC. Together with reference TRBV14 and TRBJ2-1, the CDR3 gives the full variable domain: EAGVTQFPSHSVIEKGQTVTLRCDPISGHDNLYWYRRVMGKEIKFLLHFVKESKQDESGMPNNRFLAERTGGTYSTLKVQPAELEDSGVYFCASSQGTSGGLYNEQFFGPGTRLTVL.

V gene TRBV14 combines with J gene TRBJ2-7; 10 bases fit TRBD2. This CDR3 is built from 12 residues. V dropped 9 bases and J dropped 5; count of bases not matched to a gene: 4. Germline-derived CDR1 and CDR2 are SGHDN and FVKESK. The CDR3 bases are TGTGCCAGGATACTAGCGGGAAACGAGCAGTACTTC. This gives the protein CARILAGNEQYF.

This chain links TRBV25-1 with TRBJ2-5; a possible D gene is TRBD1 (6 bases). V was clipped by 5 bases and J by 4 bases, with 23 bases between them. The CDR3 consists of 17 residues. The germline CDR1 and CDR2 sequences are MGHDK and SYGVNS. The CDR3: CASSYTHLLGGGETQYF. The DNA of the CDR3 is TGTGCCAGCAGTTATACCCACTTACTAGGGGGTGGAGAGACCCAGTACTTC.

This clone appeared once. The genes are TRBV7-2 and TRBJ1-4; D is undetermined. Trimming took 5 bases from V and 4 from J, leaving 2 bases between them. Germline V lookup: CDR1 SGHTA, CDR2 FQGNSA. The CDR3 runs 11 residues. CDR3 sequence: CASSLNEKLFF. In DNA, the CDR3 is TGTGCCAGCAGCCTTAATGAAAAACTGTTTTTT.

This chain uses TRBV6-2 or TRBV6-3 with TRBJ1-1, with 8 bases aligning to TRBD1. The CDR3 covers 16 residues. CDR1 MNHEY and CDR2 SVGEGT come from the germline V gene. With 0 bases clipped from V and 5 bases from J, the junction kept 8 bases outside the gene matches. The CDR3 loop is CASSYSSWTGWTEAFF. CDR3 nucleotide sequence: TGTGCCAGCAGTTACTCGAGTTGGACAGGGTGGACTGAAGCTTTCTTT.

The V call is TRBV20-1, the J call TRBJ1-2, with D perhaps TRBD1 (5 bases). CDR1 is DFQATT, CDR2 SNEGSKA, per germline (reference sequence). Trimming took off 3 bases at V and 7 bases at J, with 12 bases between the two ends. The length of the CDR3 is 12 residues. In DNA, the CDR3 is TGCAGTGCTAGTTTGGGGCGGGGTGGCTACACCTTC. Protein sequence: CSASLGRGGYTF.

The V gene is TRBV2, the J gene TRBJ2-1; weak D call: TRBD1 (6 bases). Per the germline V gene, CDR1 is SNHLY and CDR2 is FYNNEI. Trimming took 6 bases from V and 0 from J, leaving 12 bases between them. The CDR3 sequence is 15 residues long. The CDR3 region is CASRFTGSSYNEQFF. The DNA for the CDR3 is TGTGCCAGCAGGTTTACAGGGAGCTCCTACAATGAGCAGTTCTTC.

The chain has TRBV25-1 and TRBJ1-2; no reliable D call. The CDR3 length is 12 residues. Per the germline V gene, CDR1 is MGHDK and CDR2 is SYGVNS. V lost 6 bases, J lost 6 bases, and 11 bases lay in between. CDR3 in amino acids: CASSLTRDGYTF. The CDR3 DNA sequence: TGTGCCAGCAGCCTAACTCGGGATGGCTACACCTTC.

This chain joins TRBV12-5 and TRBJ2-6, with D hard to call. The V gene's germline CDR1 is LGHNT and CDR2 FRNRAP. The CDR3 loop spans 15 amino acids. V was shortened by 2 bases and J by 0 bases, with 5 bases between the two germline ends. CDR3 nucleotide sequence: TGTGCTAGTGGTTTGCACGTCTCTGGGGCCAACGTCCTGACTTTC. Its protein is CASGLHVSGANVLTF. Full variable domain (outside the CDR3, taken from reference TRBV12-5 and TRBJ2-6): DARVTQTPRHKVTEMGQEVTMRCQPILGHNTVFWYRQTMMQGLELLAYFRNRAPLDDSGMPKDRFSAEMPDATLATLKIQPSEPRDSAVYFCASGLHVSGANVLTFGAGSRLTVL.

The gene calls are TRBV7-2 and TRBJ1-5; D gene ambiguous. Germline V gives CDR1 SGHTA, CDR2 FQGNSA. Deletions cut 0 bases from V and 4 bases from J, with 1 base between. The CDR3 sequence is 12 residues long. CDR3 amino acids: CASSLANQPQHF. The CDR3 nucleotides are TGTGCCAGCAGCTTAGCTAATCAGCCCCAGCATTTT.